This TCR beta chain was identified in a study of lung T cells in sarcoidosis with Löfgren's syndrome. Germline loops: CDR1 SGHTA, CDR2 FQGNSA. V gave up 1 base and J gave up 6 bases, with 11 bases separating them. The CDR3 runs to 14 residues. TCRdb re-analysed the reads in MiXCR, keeping a single row per CDR3 protein. The data contain fewer than 80,000 distinct CDR3 sequences, around 21% of them singletons. This clonotype appeared many times. The TCR was taken from a human donor with sarcoidosis (Löfgren's syndrome or another form), or a control subject (not recorded which). The rearrangement joins TRBV7-2 to TRBJ2-3; D perhaps matches TRBD2 (6 bases). Sequencing was carried out using CD4+ T cells from PBMCs. CDR3 DNA sequence: TGTGCCAGCAGCTTAGGGACTACACCCGATACGCAGTATTTT. It encodes CASSLGTTPDTQYF.